This is a list of T cell receptor beta chains from one sample in a study of blood T cell repertoires in COVID-19. Generated by immunoSEQ multiplex PCR, the TCRdb table keeps only in-frame clones and is missing some. The data show over 75,000 clones, roughly 80% seen once. The source material was peripheral blood. These receptors all stem from a human donor in a cohort sampled during active COVID-19. Both conserved end residues are part of each CDR3. The D gene is left open where the match is weak. Part of the rows lack a size; the others show once, few, many or a class for expanded clones.

>TRBJ2-1|TRBD2|NA|TRBV5-1
TGCGCCAGCAGCTCAGGACTAGCGGGGAGAAAGTACCACAATGAGCAGTTCTTC
CASSSGLAGRKYHNEQFF
>TRBJ2-7|TRBD1|NA|TRBV5-4
TGTGCCAGCAGCGACCCCGGGACAGGGTCCTACGAGCAGTACTTC
CASSDPGTGSYEQYF
>TRBJ2-3|NA|once|TRBV9
TGTGCCAGCAGCGTTCAGTGGGGGGCAGATACGCAGTATTTT
CASSVQWGADTQYF
>TRBJ1-1|TRBD1|once|TRBV7-9
TGTGCCAGCAGCTCCTCTGCGACAGGGGGCACTGAAGCTTTCTTT
CASSSSATGGTEAFF
>TRBJ1-3|NA|NA|TRBV7-9
TGTGCCAGCAGCTTAGAGAGTGGTCCCACCATATATTTT
CASSLESGPTIYF
>TRBJ1-2|TRBD1|NA|TRBV6-2/TRBV6-3
TGTGCCAGCAGTTATGGACAGGGTCGGTGGGATGGCTACACCTTC
CASSYGQGRWDGYTF
>TRBJ1-2|NA|NA|TRBV11-2
TGTGCCAGCAGCCAGGACAACCACTATGGCTACACCTTC
CASSQDNHYGYTF
>TRBJ2-1|NA|NA|TRBV5-1
TGCGCCAGCAGCTTGGGGCAAATCTACAATGAGCAGTTCTTC
CASSLGQIYNEQFF
>TRBJ1-5|NA|once|TRBV19
TGTGCCAGTAACCAGAATGCCGAATATAGCAATCAGCCCCAGCATTTT
CASNQNAEYSNQPQHF
>TRBJ1-4|NA|NA|TRBV15
TGTGCCACCAGCTTGGCAGGGGTTAATGAAAAACTGTTTTTT
CATSLAGVNEKLFF
>TRBJ2-3|TRBD1|NA|TRBV9
TGTGCCAGCAGCGTAAGACAGGGGACAGATACGCAGTATTTT
CASSVRQGTDTQYF
>TRBJ1-3|NA|NA|TRBV7-2
TGTGCCAGCAGCTTAGGGCAGATAAACTCTGGAAACACCATATATTTT
CASSLGQINSGNTIYF
>TRBJ1-1|TRBD1|once|TRBV7-2
TGTGCCAGCAGCTCGACAGGGGGCGGTGAAGCTTTCTTT
CASSSTGGGEAFF
>TRBJ1-2|TRBD1|NA|TRBV5-8
TGTGCCAGCAGCTTGGCCAGTTGGGACAGGGAAAACTATGGCTACACCTTC
CASSLASWDRENYGYTF
>TRBJ2-5|NA|NA|TRBV21-1
TGTGCCAGCAGCAAAAAATTAGATCCGTCTAGTGCTAGCGGGGTCACCCAAGAGACCCAGTACTTC
CASSKKLDPSSASGVTQETQYF
>TRBJ2-5|NA|NA|TRBV7-6
TGTGCCAGCAGCTTATCCGGGGGTGAGACCCAGTACTTC
CASSLSGGETQYF
>TRBJ1-3|NA|NA|TRBV6-5
TGTGCCAGCAGGAGGGGGTTAGAAAACACCATATATTTT
CASRRGLENTIYF
>TRBJ2-5|NA|NA|TRBV7-8
TGTGCCAGCAGCTTTACAGGACAAGAGACCCAGTACTTC
CASSFTGQETQYF
>TRBJ1-4|NA|NA|TRBV23-1
TGCGCCAGCAGTCCTACACCCCCCGGGACAAGGAAGTCTGGGAATGAAAAACTGTTTTTT
CASSPTPPGTRKSGNEKLFF
>TRBJ2-7|NA|NA|TRBV19
TGTGCCAGTAGTAAAGGCGGGGATTTCGGCTACGAGCAGTACTTC
CASSKGGDFGYEQYF
>TRBJ2-1|TRBD1|NA|TRBV19
TGTGCCAGTAGTCCGGGACAGGGGATTGGTGAGCAGTTCTTC
CASSPGQGIGEQFF
>TRBJ1-2|NA|NA|TRBV7-2
TGTGCCAGCAGCCCAGGGGACTATGGCTACACCTTC
CASSPGDYGYTF
>TRBJ1-4|NA|few|TRBV24-1
TGTGCCACCAGGAGAGGACATCCTAAAGGGGAAAAACTGTTTTTT
CATRRGHPKGEKLFF
>TRBJ2-1|TRBD2|NA|TRBV5-1
TGCGCCAGCAGCTGGAGCGGACTAGCACGCAATGAGCAGTTCTTC
CASSWSGLARNEQFF
>TRBJ2-4|TRBD1|NA|TRBV4-2
TGTGCCAGCAGCCAGGGGACAGGGCTAGCCAAAAACATTCAGTACTTC
CASSQGTGLAKNIQYF
>TRBJ2-5|TRBD1|NA|TRBV11-2
TGTGCCAGCAGCTTAGAGGGGACAGGACAAGAGACCCAGTACTTC
CASSLEGTGQETQYF
>TRBJ2-1|NA|NA|TRBV6-5
TGTGCCAGCAGTCCAGACAGATTTCTCTACAATGAGCAGTTCTTC
CASSPDRFLYNEQFF
>TRBJ1-1|NA|NA|TRBV5-1
TGCGCCAGCAGCTTCGGCTCGGGAACTGAAGCTTTCTTT
CASSFGSGTEAFF
>TRBJ1-4|NA|NA|TRBV15
TGTGCCACCAGCATTCTAGGGGGTCAGACTAATGAAAAACTGTTTTTT
CATSILGGQTNEKLFF
>TRBJ1-6|NA|NA|TRBV11-2
TGTGCCAGCAGCTTAGATCAGAATAATTCACCCCTCCACTTT
CASSLDQNNSPLHF
>TRBJ2-7|TRBD1|NA|TRBV19
TGTGCCAGTAGTCCTACCCAGGGCGGCGGGACAGGGGGCTACGAGCAGTACTTC
CASSPTQGGGTGGYEQYF
>TRBJ2-1|TRBD2|NA|TRBV3-1/TRBV3-2
TGTGCCAGTGTCACCCGGGGGGATGAGCAGTTCTTC
CASVTRGDEQFF
>TRBJ2-1|NA|NA|TRBV3-1/TRBV3-2
TGTGCCGCCGGGACAAGCTCCCTCAATGAGCAGTTCTTC
CAAGTSSLNEQFF
>TRBJ1-1|NA|NA|TRBV30
TGTGCCTGGAACAGGTTAAACACTGAAGCTTTCTTT
CAWNRLNTEAFF
>TRBJ2-7|TRBD1|NA|TRBV4-1
TGCGCCAGCAGCCGATCCCCAGGACAGGGAACGTCCTACGAGCAGTACTTC
CASSRSPGQGTSYEQYF
>TRBJ2-6|TRBD1|few|TRBV30
TGTGCCGTGGACAGGATTTCTGGGGCCAACGTCCTGACTTTC
CAVDRISGANVLTF
>TRBJ2-7|NA|NA|TRBV6-2/TRBV6-3
TGTGCCAGCAGTTACCTCGGGAGTCCCTACGAGCAGTACTTC
CASSYLGSPYEQYF
>TRBJ2-3|NA|many|TRBV27
TGTGCCAGCAGTTTACCAGCCATGTTAGTGGAAGCGGATACGCAGTATTTT
CASSLPAMLVEADTQYF
>TRBJ1-2|NA|NA|TRBV3-1/TRBV3-2
TGTGCCAGCAGCCAAGGGACAGTAGTTTATTATGGCTACACCTTC
CASSQGTVVYYGYTF
>TRBJ2-7|NA|few|TRBV7-2
TGTGCCAGCAGCTTAGAGGGGATCGCTCGATACGAGCAGTACTTC
CASSLEGIARYEQYF
>TRBJ1-2|NA|NA|TRBV28
TGTGCCAGCAGCCGTGACGGATCCTACGGGGGCTACACCTTC
CASSRDGSYGGYTF
>TRBJ1-4|TRBD1|NA|TRBV5-5
TGTGCCAGCAGCAAGGACAGGGGGCCTGAAAAACTGTTTTTT
CASSKDRGPEKLFF
>TRBJ2-7|TRBD1|NA|TRBV5-1
TGCGCCAGCAGCTTCGACGGACAGGGCACCTACGAGCAGTACTTC
CASSFDGQGTYEQYF
>TRBJ1-5|NA|NA|TRBV6-1
TGTGCCAGCAGTGAAGCACAAAGGGGTCAGCCCCAGCATTTT
CASSEAQRGQPQHF
>TRBJ1-1|NA|NA|TRBV30
TGTGCCTCAGGGGTGGGGCAGAACACTGAAGCTTTCTTT
CASGVGQNTEAFF
>TRBJ2-1|NA|NA|TRBV5-1
TGCGCCAGCAGCTTCCTACCCTCCACCAATGAGCAGTTCTTC
CASSFLPSTNEQFF
>TRBJ2-1|NA|few|TRBV15
TGTGCCACCAGCCGTGACACCTACAATGAGCAGTTCTTC
CATSRDTYNEQFF
>TRBJ2-1|TRBD1|NA|TRBV19
TGTGCCACGCGTCGGGACAGGGTTGTGGATGAGCAGTTCTTC
CATRRDRVVDEQFF
>TRBJ2-7|TRBD1|NA|TRBV7-9
TGTGCCAGCAGCCGGGGGACAGGGGACCCGCAGTACTTC
CASSRGTGDPQYF
>TRBJ2-5|TRBD1|NA|TRBV30
TGTGCCTGGAGTTCGCGGACAGGGAATGGGCAGACCCAGTACTTC
CAWSSRTGNGQTQYF